A selection of T cell receptor beta chains follows, all from one sample in a study of vaccination and CD4 T cells after COVID-19. For these receptors, no antigen is known. TCRdb redid the calling of the PCR reads with MiXCR, one entry per CDR3 protein. This table has about 11,000 distinct CDR3 sequences, about two fifths appearing once. Input material: CD4+ T cells from blood, cultured in vitro. The source is a human donor in good health. Each CDR3 is given with its conserved first and last residue. The D gene is left open where the match is weak. Some rows have no size entry. The others give once, few or many, or a class for an expanded clone.

V,size,J,D,CDR3,DNA
TRBV27,NA,TRBJ2-1,NA,CASSSPSGRANEQFF,TGTGCCAGCAGCTCTCCTTCGGGCAGGGCCAATGAGCAGTTCTTC
TRBV27,few,TRBJ2-7,NA,CASSLWSGSPIYEQYF,TGTGCCAGCAGTTTATGGAGCGGGTCCCCCATCTACGAGCAGTACTTC
TRBV7-2,NA,TRBJ2-7,NA,CASSFGPVNYEQYF,TGTGCCAGCAGCTTCGGACCTGTAAACTACGAGCAGTACTTC
TRBV2,NA,TRBJ1-1,NA,CASNMGPGNTEAFF,TGTGCCAGCAATATGGGACCCGGGAACACTGAAGCTTTCTTT
TRBV20-1,once,TRBJ2-5,TRBD2,CSALLREGETQYF,TGCAGTGCTCTTCTTCGGGAGGGGGAGACCCAGTACTTC
TRBV2,few,TRBJ1-2,NA,CASSEGVGAGVGYGYTF,TGTGCCAGCAGTGAAGGAGTGGGGGCAGGGGTTGGCTATGGCTACACCTTC
TRBV19,few,TRBJ1-2,NA,CASRTGLGYGYTF,TGTGCCAGTAGAACGGGGCTTGGCTATGGCTACACCTTC
TRBV27,NA,TRBJ1-3,NA,CASKYTSGNTIYF,TGTGCCAGCAAATACACCTCTGGAAACACCATATATTTT
TRBV7-2,NA,TRBJ1-1,NA,CASSLQSYTEAFF,TGTGCCAGCAGCTTACAGAGTTACACTGAAGCTTTCTTT
TRBV6-1,NA,TRBJ2-5,NA,CASNLGETQYF,TGTGCCAGCAACTTAGGGGAGACCCAGTACTTC
TRBV5-6,NA,TRBJ2-3,TRBD2,CASSFGLAGEDTQYF,TGTGCCAGCAGCTTTGGACTAGCGGGAGAAGATACGCAGTATTTT
TRBV20-1,few,TRBJ2-1,NA,CSARRSENPTEQFF,TGCAGTGCGAGGAGGAGTGAGAACCCCACTGAGCAGTTCTTC
TRBV4-2,NA,TRBJ2-7,NA,CASSQDFSGVKEQYF,TGTGCCAGCAGCCAAGATTTCTCGGGAGTAAAAGAGCAGTACTTC
TRBV20-1,NA,TRBJ2-1,NA,CSARSGTPEVYNEQFF,TGCAGTGCTAGATCCGGGACACCCGAGGTCTACAATGAGCAGTTCTTC
TRBV23-1,NA,TRBJ2-7,TRBD2,CASSPMGGIPPYEQYF,TGCGCCAGCAGTCCAATGGGGGGGATTCCCCCCTACGAGCAGTACTTC
TRBV6-1,few,TRBJ2-5,TRBD2,CASRKPGLAGGGETQYF,TGTGCCAGCAGGAAACCTGGACTAGCGGGAGGCGGGGAGACCCAGTACTTC
TRBV19,once,TRBJ2-7,NA,CASSPRDFYEQYF,TGTGCCAGTAGTCCCCGAGACTTCTACGAGCAGTACTTC
TRBV4-2,NA,TRBJ1-5,TRBD1,CASSQDVSRGGRAAQHF,TGTGCCAGCAGCCAAGATGTGTCCAGGGGGGGGCGAGCGGCCCAGCATTTT
TRBV20-1,NA,TRBJ1-2,NA,CSARPRSYGYTF,TGCAGTGCTAGACCCCGATCCTATGGCTACACCTTC
TRBV11-2,NA,TRBJ2-3,TRBD1,CASSSQGVRDTQYF,TGTGCCAGCAGCTCGCAGGGGGTACGGGATACGCAGTATTTT
TRBV20-1,NA,TRBJ2-7,NA,CSARRGSEQYF,TGCAGTGCTCGGAGGGGGAGCGAGCAGTACTTC
TRBV19,NA,TRBJ1-2,NA,CASSPPAIASYGYTF,TGTGCCAGTAGTCCGCCCGCGATTGCTTCCTATGGCTACACCTTC
TRBV6-1,once,TRBJ2-1,NA,CASSEAWGAAFEQFF,TGTGCCAGCAGTGAAGCTTGGGGAGCGGCCTTTGAGCAGTTCTTC
TRBV6-1,NA,TRBJ2-1,NA,CASSLIGPGAFYNEQFF,TGTGCCAGCAGCCTAATAGGGCCAGGAGCTTTCTACAATGAGCAGTTCTTC
TRBV4-3,few,TRBJ2-3,TRBD2,CASSRLATSTDTQYF,TGCGCCAGCAGCCGACTAGCGACTAGCACAGATACGCAGTATTTT
TRBV10-2,NA,TRBJ1-5,NA,CASSESGGGNQPQHF,TGCGCCAGCAGTGAGTCCGGGGGAGGCAATCAGCCCCAGCATTTT
TRBV19,NA,TRBJ1-5,NA,CASSIGGGGSNQPQHF,TGTGCCAGTAGTATAGGAGGAGGGGGTTCCAATCAGCCCCAGCATTTT
TRBV7-6,NA,TRBJ2-3,TRBD2,CASSPFWVAGGVDTQYF,TGTGCCAGCAGCCCGTTCTGGGTAGCGGGAGGGGTAGATACGCAGTATTTT
TRBV20-1,once,TRBJ2-3,TRBD2,CSAQATGGLGDTQYF,TGCAGTGCTCAAGCAACGGGAGGCCTGGGAGATACGCAGTATTTT
TRBV24-1,few,TRBJ1-5,NA,CATSDRGTQPQHF,TGTGCCACCAGTGACCGCGGGACTCAGCCCCAGCATTTT
TRBV6-1,NA,TRBJ1-3,NA,CASSPLPSGNTIYF,TGTGCCAGCAGTCCGCTCCCCTCTGGAAACACCATATATTTT
TRBV27,NA,TRBJ2-7,NA,CASRGFTLRPDEQYF,TGTGCCAGCAGGGGGTTTACCCTGCGACCTGACGAGCAGTACTTC
TRBV5-4,few,TRBJ1-2,NA,CASSLDGIYGYTF,TGTGCCAGCAGCTTGGACGGAATCTATGGCTACACCTTC
TRBV20-1,NA,TRBJ2-1,NA,CSASIFNQHKNNEQFF,TGCAGTGCTAGCATTTTTAACCAGCATAAAAACAATGAGCAGTTCTTC
TRBV15,medium-sized,TRBJ2-1,NA,CATSRDLSHEQFF,TGTGCCACCAGCAGAGATCTAAGCCATGAGCAGTTCTTC
TRBV9,NA,TRBJ2-7,NA,CASSVGPNSYEQYF,TGTGCCAGCAGCGTAGGTCCTAATAGCTACGAGCAGTACTTC